This T cell receptor beta chain stems from a study of response to subunit inactivated influenza vaccine. V dropped 6 bases and J dropped 2; count of bases not matched to a gene: 8. Germline V gene data show CDR1 as SQVTM and CDR2 as ANQGSEA. The CDR3 consists of 14 residues. As to this clonotype: What it binds is not known.

Findings and limits, study-wide: The authors proposed limited new T cell recruitment per seasonal influenza vaccination.

TCRdb called the RT-PCR reads again in MiXCR, with one record for every CDR3 protein. The data contain about 190,000 distinct CDR3 sequences, approximately 15% of them singletons. The chain links TRBV29-1 to TRBJ2-7; 9 nucleotides line up with TRBD1. The starting material was CD8+ T cells sorted from PBMCs, obtained 5 days after vaccination. This clonotype originated in a man in his forties or fifties who received an inactivated influenza vaccine. In nucleotides, the CDR3 is TGCAGCGTACCCGGACAGGGGCCTGCCTACGAGCAGTACTTC. Its translation: CSVPGQGPAYEQYF.